This T cell receptor (beta chain) was obtained from a study of T cell responses to AZD1222 COVID-19 vaccine. About the study: Recipients boosted at about 4 weeks or about 12 weeks are pooled.

Assay: immunoSEQ multiplex PCR; the TCRdb copy retains only in-frame clones and omits some. The sample contains tens of thousands of clones, roughly 88% of which appear only once. A note on this clone: The antigen remains undetermined.

Findings of the study overall: Sampling captured repertoires only after the peak T cell response. Just a handful of AZD1222 recipients tested seropositive at baseline. Close to half of spike-specific TCRs reportedly recognize unmutated variant regions.

This CDR3 comprises 15 residues. Germline V gene sequence: CDR1 ENHRY, CDR2 SYGVKD. Deletions cut 2 bases from V and 0 bases from J, with 10 bases between. The V and J genes are TRBV10-3 and TRBJ1-2; no reliable D call. This receptor was identified in an adult in good health. The sequencing used peripheral blood, collected on day 0 of AZD1222 vaccination. The CDR3 protein is CAISERLGTNYGYTF. CDR3 bases: TGTGCCATCAGTGAGAGGCTGGGAACTAACTATGGCTACACCTTC.